This T cell receptor (beta chain) was sequenced during a study of T cell repertoires in cytomegalovirus infection. Looking at the study overall: TCR beta signatures that were public indicated CMV infection and matching HLA type.

Overall study findings and caveats: HLA-C-restricted CMV-specific TCR beta clonotypes prevailed in the ex vivo response. Carriers of CMV plus the relevant HLA were identified by cumulative public TCR beta family frequency.

This CDR3 contains 15 residues. The germline V and J ends were trimmed by 1 base and 8 bases, with 14 bases remaining between them. Looked up from germline, CDR1 is SGHVS and CDR2 is FNYEAQ. One entry per CDR3 protein results from TCRdb running MiXCR on the reads. The table includes nearly 650,000 distinct CDR3 sequences, less than 25% detected once. Note on this clonotype: The target antigen is unknown.

This sequence joins TRBV7-6 and TRBJ2-2; D ambiguous. The receptor was isolated from a human donor in good health (CMV status not recorded). Some clones in this sample may be carry-over from other donors' samples. The material sequenced was CD8+ T cells from PBMCs. CDR3 nucleotides: TGTGCCAGCAGCTTAGGATTTAGCTCGTGGGGGGAGCTGTTTTTT. Amino acids: CASSLGFSSWGELFF.